This paragraph covers one TCR beta chain sequence. The sample belongs to a study of blood T cell repertoires in COVID-19. Libraries were prepared by immunoSEQ multiplex PCR; TCRdb keeps only in-frame clonotypes and omits some of them. This sample has about 24,000 clones, with approximately 91% found just once. Source material: peripheral blood. The clonotype was recovered from a woman in her seventies with active COVID-19.

CDR3 DNA sequence: TGTGCCAGCAGCTGGGCAGGTGGGGGCTTGGGTGAGCAGTACTTC. Its translation: CASSWAGGGLGEQYF. The genes are TRBV5-6 and TRBJ2-7, with a tentative D call TRBD1 (6 bases). CDR1 and CDR2 (germline): SGHDT, YYEEEE. The length of the CDR3 is 15 residues. V dropped 3 bases and J dropped 7 bases, with 20 bases sitting between them.